The rows below give T cell receptor beta chains drawn from one sample of a study of blood T cell repertoires in COVID-19. Clones were read by immunoSEQ multiplex PCR, and TCRdb kept only the in-frame ones, dropping some. The table has about 200,000 clones, roughly 79% seen once. Sequencing used PBMCs or T cells enriched from blood (not recorded which). Receptors were obtained from a woman between 45 and 60 years old with acute COVID-19. CDR3s include the opening cysteine and the closing phenylalanine or tryptophan. The D gene is left open where the match is weak. Rows give clone size only sometimes, using once, few, many, or a class for an expanded clone.

>.|TRBJ2-2|TRBD2|TRBV6-6
CASYSGLAGISGELFF
TGTGCCAGTTACTCAGGACTAGCGGGAATATCCGGGGAGCTGTTTTTT
>.|TRBJ2-5|.|TRBV5-6
CASSLPGTETQYF
TGTGCCAGCAGCTTGCCAGGGACTGAGACCCAGTACTTC
>once|TRBJ1-1|TRBD1|TRBV19
CASSSPDRPSF
TGTGCCAGTAGTTCCCCGGACAGGCCTTCCTTT
>.|TRBJ1-4|.|TRBV29-1
CSVSTGMSGEKLFF
TGCAGCGTATCCACAGGGATGAGTGGTGAAAAACTGTTTTTT
>few|TRBJ2-2|TRBD1|TRBV7-2
CASAWGSTGGTGELFF
TGTGCCAGCGCTTGGGGTTCGACAGGGGGAACCGGGGAGCTGTTTTTT
>once|TRBJ2-7|TRBD2|TRBV6-5
CAGNSGNSYEQYF
TGTGCCGGAAACAGCGGGAACTCCTACGAGCAGTACTTC
>.|TRBJ1-5|.|TRBV28
CASSLRESSNQPQHF
TGTGCCAGCAGTTTAAGAGAGTCTAGCAATCAGCCCCAGCATTTT
>.|TRBJ1-5|.|TRBV5-8
CASSAVGGGNQPQHF
TGTGCCAGCTCCGCGGTGGGAGGGGGCAATCAGCCCCAGCATTTT
>few|TRBJ2-7|.|TRBV11-3
CASSLDEGEQYF
TGTGCCAGCAGCTTAGATGAGGGCGAGCAGTACTTC
>.|TRBJ1-3|.|TRBV3-1/TRBV3-2
CASSQAGGAGNTIYF
TGTGCCAGCAGCCAAGCGGGAGGGGCTGGAAACACCATATATTTT
>few|TRBJ2-2|TRBD2|TRBV4-3
CASSQASGSPGELFF
TGCGCCAGCAGCCAAGCTAGCGGGAGCCCCGGGGAGCTGTTTTTT
>.|TRBJ1-2|TRBD1|TRBV10-3
CAISKPATGVNVNGYTF
TGTGCCATCAGCAAACCGGCGACAGGGGTGAATGTAAATGGCTACACCTTC
>.|TRBJ2-1|TRBD1|TRBV7-3
CASRTTGTGKNNEQFF
TGTGCCAGCAGGACCACCGGGACAGGGAAGAACAATGAGCAGTTCTTC
>.|TRBJ2-6|.|TRBV19
CASSIFGGWTGANVLTF
TGTGCCAGTAGTATATTTGGCGGATGGACTGGGGCCAACGTCCTGACTTTC
>few|TRBJ2-3|.|TRBV18
CASSPPSSDTQYF
TGTGCCAGCTCACCACCGTCCTCAGATACGCAGTATTTT
>few|TRBJ2-7|TRBD2|TRBV7-2
CASSLGGGAMYEQYF
TGTGCCAGCAGCTTAGGCGGGGGGGCAATGTACGAGCAGTACTTC
>once|TRBJ2-5|.|TRBV6-4
CASAMTAQETQYF
TGTGCCAGTGCGATGACAGCCCAAGAGACCCAGTACTTC
>.|TRBJ2-3|TRBD1|TRBV14
CASSHSRQGRDTQYF
TGTGCCAGCAGCCACAGTCGACAGGGAAGGGATACGCAGTATTTT
>.|TRBJ2-3|TRBD2|TRBV2
CASRTRLGTSGSTDTQYF
TGTGCCAGCAGGACCAGACTGGGGACTAGCGGGAGCACAGATACGCAGTATTTT
>.|TRBJ2-7|TRBD1|TRBV6-1
CASSEILGGSSYYEQYF
TGTGCCAGCAGTGAAATTTTAGGGGGCTCCTCTTACTACGAGCAGTACTTC
>.|TRBJ1-6|.|TRBV2
CASRGDGNSPLHF
TGTGCCAGCAGGGGAGATGGGAATTCACCCCTCCACTTT
>.|TRBJ1-6|.|TRBV11-3
CASSLDLRGRNSPLHF
TGTGCCAGCAGCTTAGATCTCAGGGGTCGGAATTCACCCCTCCACTTT
>.|TRBJ1-5|.|TRBV12-3/TRBV12-4
CASRGRENQPQHF
TGTGCCAGCCGGGGAAGAGAAAATCAGCCCCAGCATTTT
>.|TRBJ1-6|TRBD1|TRBV19
CASRSGGVNSPLHF
TGTGCCAGTAGGTCAGGGGGTGTTAATTCACCCCTCCACTTT
>.|TRBJ2-7|TRBD1|TRBV18
CASSLGQVSYEQYF
TGTGCCAGCTCACTGGGACAGGTCTCCTACGAGCAGTACTTC
>.|TRBJ1-4|.|TRBV28
CASSLSQGGEKLFF
TGTGCCAGCAGTTTAAGCCAGGGAGGGGAAAAACTGTTTTTT
>.|TRBJ2-7|.|TRBV3-1/TRBV3-2
CASSHGSAYEQYF
TGTGCCAGCAGCCATGGTTCAGCCTACGAGCAGTACTTC
>.|TRBJ1-5|TRBD1|TRBV6-5
CASSPTGVGGQPQHF
TGTGCCAGCAGTCCTACAGGGGTTGGAGGCCAGCCCCAGCATTTT
>.|TRBJ2-7|.|TRBV7-2
CASSLATPPYEQYF
TGTGCCAGCAGCTTAGCGACACCACCCTACGAGCAGTACTTC
>.|TRBJ1-4|.|TRBV6-5
CASRGVGEKLFF
TGTGCCAGCAGAGGGGTTGGGGAAAAACTGTTTTTT
>once|TRBJ2-3|.|TRBV5-1
CASSLSTSPPDTQYF
TGCGCCAGCAGCTTGTCTACTAGCCCCCCAGATACGCAGTATTTT
>.|TRBJ1-1|TRBD1|TRBV5-4
CASSLAGQGAFTEAFF
TGTGCCAGCAGCTTGGCAGGACAGGGGGCCTTCACTGAAGCTTTCTTT
>.|TRBJ2-6|.|TRBV18
CASSPGPKAGANVLTF
TGTGCCAGCTCACCGGGGCCCAAAGCTGGGGCCAACGTCCTGACTTTC
>.|TRBJ1-2|.|TRBV3-1/TRBV3-2
CASSQSYRSNYGYTF
TGTGCCAGCAGCCAATCCTACAGGTCAAACTATGGCTACACCTTC
>.|TRBJ2-3|.|TRBV7-9
CASSFRTLPSTDTQYF
TGTGCCAGCAGCTTTCGGACACTCCCAAGCACAGATACGCAGTATTTT
>.|TRBJ2-3|TRBD1|TRBV28
CASSLSDREVTDTQYF
TGTGCCAGCAGTTTATCGGACAGGGAAGTCACAGATACGCAGTATTTT
>few|TRBJ1-1|.|TRBV7-6
CASSLSQLNTEAFF
TGTGCCAGCAGCTTATCACAGCTAAACACTGAAGCTTTCTTT
>.|TRBJ2-3|.|TRBV7-6
CASSPSYATDTQYF
TGTGCCAGCAGCCCGAGTTATGCCACAGATACGCAGTATTTT
>.|TRBJ2-7|.|TRBV6-2/TRBV6-3
CASSRTATYEQYF
TGTGCCAGCAGCCGGACAGCCACCTACGAGCAGTACTTC
>once|TRBJ2-1|.|TRBV7-2
CASSLTGIANEQFF
TGTGCCAGCAGCTTAACGGGAATTGCGAATGAGCAGTTCTTC
>.|TRBJ2-7|.|TRBV12-3/TRBV12-4
CASSTREQNEQYF
TGTGCCAGCAGTACCCGGGAACAGAACGAGCAGTACTTC
>.|TRBJ1-4|TRBD1|TRBV27
CASSPDRGSEKLFF
TGTGCCAGCAGTCCCGACAGGGGCAGTGAAAAACTGTTTTTT
>.|TRBJ2-5|.|TRBV28
CASRHRGETQYF
TGTGCCAGCCGGCACCGGGGGGAGACCCAGTACTTC
>.|TRBJ2-2|.|TRBV6-5
CATKLTGSYTGELFF
TGTGCCACCAAATTAACAGGATCCTACACCGGGGAGCTGTTTTTT
>once|TRBJ1-6|.|TRBV6-4
CAWPSGRGSPLHF
TGTGCCTGGCCGAGCGGGCGGGGTTCACCCCTCCACTTT
>.|TRBJ2-7|TRBD1|TRBV27
CASSSGGSSYEQYF
TGTGCCAGCAGTTCAGGGGGTAGCTCCTACGAGCAGTACTTC
>.|TRBJ1-1|.|TRBV4-2
CAIAKTLRATTEAFF
TGTGCCATCGCGAAGACCCTCAGGGCCACCACTGAAGCTTTCTTT
>.|TRBJ2-6|.|TRBV7-2
CASSLAFIGTTGANVLTF
TGTGCCAGCAGCTTAGCCTTCATCGGGACAACTGGGGCCAACGTCCTGACTTTC
>.|TRBJ1-2|TRBD1|TRBV2
CASTRQGPYLNYGYTF
TGTGCCAGCACTAGACAGGGACCTTACCTTAACTATGGCTACACCTTC
>.|TRBJ1-2|.|TRBV28
CASSLSGRYGYTF
TGTGCCAGCAGTTTATCAGGGCGGTATGGCTACACCTTC
>.|TRBJ2-2|TRBD1|TRBV15
CATSRTQGAGAGELFF
TGTGCCACCAGCAGAACACAGGGGGCTGGGGCCGGGGAGCTGTTTTTT